Listed below are T cell receptor beta chains from one sample, sequenced in a study of T cells in Graves' hyperthyroidism and ophthalmopathy. TCRdb recomputed calls from the multiplex PCR reads with MiXCR, one row per CDR3 protein. The table shows about 660,000 distinct CDR3 sequences, with 45% occurring only once. Sequenced sample: peripheral blood or thyroid tissue (not recorded which). These receptors were obtained from an adult man with Graves' disease, either hyperthyroidism or ophthalmopathy (not recorded which). Each CDR3 is given with its conserved first and last residue. D genes are given only for firm matches. A clone size is listed for some rows: how often the clone was seen (once, few, many), or a class if it is expanded.

J	V	D	size	DNA	CDR3
TRBJ1-1	TRBV9	.	.	TGTGCCAGCAGCGTAGGTCCGGGAATGAACACTGAAGCTTTCTTT	CASSVGPGMNTEAFF
TRBJ2-6	TRBV25-1	TRBD1	.	TGTGCCAGTAGAGGGGGCTCTCTCGGGGCCAACGTCCTGACTTTC	CASRGGSLGANVLTF
TRBJ1-6	TRBV9	.	.	TGTGCCAGCTCACCGGTAGCTGGGGGTAATTCACCCCTCCACTTT	CASSPVAGGNSPLHF
TRBJ1-2	TRBV6-5	.	.	TGTGCCAGCTCCGTGGGCAGTGTTTATGGCTACACCTTC	CASSVGSVYGYTF
TRBJ1-4	TRBV7-2	.	many	TGTGCCAGCAGCCCCGGCGCCGCCTTTGAAAAACTGTTTTTT	CASSPGAAFEKLFF
TRBJ2-5	TRBV7-2	.	.	TGTGCCAGCAGCTTATCGACCAGTGTAAAAGAGACCCAGTACTTC	CASSLSTSVKETQYF
TRBJ2-7	TRBV11-3	.	.	TGTGCCAGCAGCTTAGATCTAGTCCAGGGGCGATCCTACGAGCAGTACTTC	CASSLDLVQGRSYEQYF
TRBJ1-1	TRBV29-1	.	.	TGCAGCTTATCGACGAACACTGAAGCTTTCTTT	CSLSTNTEAFF
TRBJ2-7	TRBV7-9	.	many	TGTGCCAGCAGCTTAGGAGGGACCTACGAGCAGTACTTC	CASSLGGTYEQYF
TRBJ2-5	TRBV12-3/TRBV12-4	.	many	TGTGCCAGCAACGGCGGGATAGGCGAGACCCAGTACTTC	CASNGGIGETQYF
TRBJ1-1	TRBV9	.	few	TGTGCCAGCAGCGTAGGGCATTTGAACACTGAAGCTTTCTTT	CASSVGHLNTEAFF
TRBJ1-1	TRBV5-1	TRBD1	many	TGCGCCAGCAGATCGACAGGGGGTGAAGCTTTCTTT	CASRSTGGEAFF
TRBJ2-6	TRBV11-1	.	.	TGTGCCAGCAGCTCCCTTGGGACAGGGGCCAACGTCCTGACTTTC	CASSSLGTGANVLTF
TRBJ1-1	TRBV7-2	.	.	TGTGCCAGCAGCTTAGGTCCTCAGGGCACTGAAGCTTTCTTT	CASSLGPQGTEAFF
TRBJ1-4	TRBV7-2	.	.	TGTGCCAGCAGCGCCGCAGGGGCGCTAAATGAAAAACTGTTTTTT	CASSAAGALNEKLFF
TRBJ1-1	TRBV10-3	.	few	TGTGCCATCAGTGAGTGGGATCAGGTTGGTGGCACTGAAGCTTTCTTT	CAISEWDQVGGTEAFF